This T cell receptor (beta chain) emerged from a study of blood T cell repertoires in COVID-19. The wider study: Samples representing acute and convalescent COVID-19 were sourced from the United States, Italy and Spain. Sample material is recorded as cDNA or gDNA derived from T cells, B-cell-depleted T cells, or PBMCs.

Trimming removed 1 base from V and 2 bases from J; junction bases left unmatched: 3. The CDR3 is 16 amino acids. Germline CDR1 and CDR2: MGHDK and SYGVNS. Living in about two dozen US areas, the participants were between roughly 18 and 95 years of age. Authors' methods: Using reference gene primer amplification, nucleated cell counts were estimated. The repertoire was sequenced with immunoSEQ multiplex PCR; TCRdb's copy has only in-frame clones and lacks some. From that table come the V and J calls and clone size; the DNA was used to work out D and trimming. This table has over 200,000 clones, around 91% appearing once.

The receptor's source is a man aged 25-40 years who had been exposed to COVID-19. Source material: PBMCs or T cells enriched from blood (not recorded which). The chain couples TRBV25-1 to TRBJ2-1; the match to TRBD2 covers 9 bases. For the CDR3, the DNA is TGTGCCAGCAGTGAATCCGGCGGGGGGGCCTACAATGAGCAGTTCTTC. This gives the protein CASSESGGGAYNEQFF.